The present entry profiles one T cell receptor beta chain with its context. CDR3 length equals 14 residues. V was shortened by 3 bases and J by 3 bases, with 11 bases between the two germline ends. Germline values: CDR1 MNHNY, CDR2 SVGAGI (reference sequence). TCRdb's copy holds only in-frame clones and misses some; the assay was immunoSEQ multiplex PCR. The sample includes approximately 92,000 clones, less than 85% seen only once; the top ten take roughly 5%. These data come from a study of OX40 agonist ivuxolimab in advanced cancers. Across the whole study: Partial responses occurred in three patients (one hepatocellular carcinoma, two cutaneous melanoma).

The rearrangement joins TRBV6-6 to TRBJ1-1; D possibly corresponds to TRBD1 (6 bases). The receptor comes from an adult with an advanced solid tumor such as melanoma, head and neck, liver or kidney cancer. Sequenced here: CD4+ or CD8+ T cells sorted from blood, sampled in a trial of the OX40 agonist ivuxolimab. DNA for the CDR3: TGTGCCAGCAGTTATCCAGGGGCGTACACTGAAGCTTTCTTT. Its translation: CASSYPGAYTEAFF.